This TCR beta chain derives from a study of T cell responses to AZD1222 COVID-19 vaccine. V shed 2 bases and J shed 8 bases, with 7 bases lying between them. This CDR3 is 13 amino acids long. Germline values: CDR1 SGHTA, CDR2 FQGTGA. Second doses were pooled across both intervals (about 4 or about 12 weeks). TCRdb keeps only in-frame clones here, not all; method: immunoSEQ multiplex PCR. The sample shows around 100,000 clones, 85% of them seen only once. The sample consisted of peripheral blood, taken 28 days after the second AZD1222 dose. The clonotype originates from an adult who received the AZD1222 COVID-19 vaccine. The chain has TRBV7-3 and TRBJ1-6; D is ambiguous. CDR3 nucleotide sequence: TGTGCCAGCAGCTTAGTCCAGGATTCACCCCTCCACTTT. Translating gives CASSLVQDSPLHF.